This TCR beta chain appears in the sequencing data of a study of blood T cell repertoires in COVID-19. Study-level information: Donors in the United States, Italy and Spain gave samples during acute or convalescent COVID-19. Nucleic acid was either cDNA or gDNA, and it came from T cells, B-cell-depleted T cells, or PBMCs.

The germline V gene has CDR1 SGHTA and CDR2 FQGNSA. V lost 0 bases, J lost 8 bases, and 12 bases stayed unmatched. The CDR3 totals 16 residues. Authors' analysis steps: Nucleated cell counts were estimated from reference gene primer amplification. The data were produced by immunoSEQ multiplex PCR, yet TCRdb's version contains in-frame clones alone and is incomplete. D and trimming come from the DNA, and the V and J calls and clone size come from that table. Among roughly 180,000 clones listed, roughly nine tenths were seen once. This clonotype was sampled from a man between 70 and 80 years old with active or convalescent COVID-19. Sequences were obtained from peripheral blood. This rearrangement joins TRBV7-2 to TRBJ1-2; 7 bases are shared with TRBD1. The CDR3 DNA reads TGTGCCAGCAGCTTAGCCTCGGACAGGTCCAGCGGGGGCTACACCTTC. It is translated as CASSLASDRSSGGYTF.